The 17 T cell receptor beta chains reported below all come from one sample, sequenced in a study of chemoradiotherapy in HPV16-positive cancers. Clones were sequenced by immunoSEQ multiplex PCR, and TCRdb holds only the in-frame ones, with some missing. The sample has about 11,000 clones, around 82% seen once. Sampling was carried out from a patient who underwent chemoradiotherapy. These receptors came from a human donor with HPV-associated anogenital cancer.

This chain joins TRBV27 and TRBJ1-1; weak D call: TRBD1 (6 bases). CDR1 is MNHEY and CDR2 is SMNVEV in the germline V gene (reference sequence). CDR3 size: 15 residues. The germline V and J ends were trimmed by 6 bases and 1 base, with 15 bases remaining between them. Written as DNA, the CDR3 is TGTGCCAGCAGGCCCAGACAGGTCCCGAACACTGAAGCTTTCTTT. Translation: CASRPRQVPNTEAFF.

Here the CDR3 reads CASSLSLGDTEAFF. CDR3 DNA sequence: TGCGCCAGCAGCTTAAGCTTAGGGGACACTGAAGCTTTCTTT. V gene TRBV5-1 combines with J gene TRBJ1-1, with D perhaps matching TRBD1 (5 bases). The germline V gene encodes CDR1 SGHRS and CDR2 YFSETQ. This CDR3 is 14 amino acids long. Trimming shortened V by 2 bases and J by 3 bases, and 11 bases separated the two germline ends.

The chain has TRBV10-2 and TRBJ1-1; D gene uncertain. Germline lookup yields CDR1 WSHSY and CDR2 SAAADI. This CDR3 has 12 amino acids. Trimming shortened V by 3 bases and J by 4 bases, and 6 bases separated the two germline ends. In DNA, the CDR3 is TGCGCCAGCAGTGACACAGCCACTGAAGCTTTCTTT. Amino acid sequence: CASSDTATEAFF.

This rearrangement joins TRBV28 to TRBJ1-4, with D maybe TRBD1 (5 bases). Trimming cost V 5 bases and J 13 bases, with 14 bases left between them. The CDR3 is 12 amino acids. Per the germline V gene, CDR1 is MDHEN and CDR2 is SYDVKM. CDR3 in DNA: TGTGCCAGCAGTAGACAGAGTCAGGCACTGTTTTTT. It specifies CASSRQSQALFF.

This chain joins TRBV18 and TRBJ1-1; weak D call: TRBD1 (6 bases). Germline CDR1 reads KGHSH; CDR2 reads LQKENI. The CDR3 spans 14 residues. Trimming removed 5 bases at V and 3 bases at J, with 13 bases between. DNA for the CDR3: TGTGCCAGCTCATCGGACAGTTCTTACACTGAAGCTTTCTTT. Protein sequence: CASSSDSSYTEAFF.

The chain has TRBV19 and TRBJ1-2, with D uncertain. This CDR3 has 14 residues. CDR1 and CDR2 (germline): LNHDA, SQIVND (reference sequence). With 7 bases removed from V and 0 bases from J, the gap between germline ends came to 12 bases. For the CDR3, the DNA is TGTGCCAGTACCCCCTCGGCAGCTAACTATGGCTACACCTTC. Residues: CASTPSAANYGYTF.

This clone has only a few counts. This chain connects TRBV27 to TRBJ1-5; D is possibly TRBD1 (6 bases). The CDR3 consists of 17 residues. The V and J ends lost 2 bases and 3 bases respectively, with 17 bases between them. Germline CDR1 MNHEY, CDR2 SMNVEV (reference sequence). CDR3 coding DNA: TGTGCCAGCAGTTTACGGGGGGCCGGGGTAGACAATCAGCCCCAGCATTTT. It specifies CASSLRGAGVDNQPQHF.

This clone showed up just a few times. The chain employs TRBV18 and TRBJ1-3; 7 nucleotides agree with TRBD1. The CDR3 consists of 16 residues. V dropped 2 bases and J dropped 5; count of bases not matched to a gene: 9. Germline V gene sequence: CDR1 KGHSH, CDR2 LQKENI. Here the CDR3 reads CASSPADRVRRNTIYF. In nucleotides, the CDR3 is TGTGCCAGCTCACCAGCCGACAGGGTTCGACGAAACACCATATATTTT.

This clone was seen only once. CDR3: CASSQPGQPPYTGELFF. CDR3 nucleotide sequence: TGTGCCAGCAGCCAACCAGGCCAGCCTCCCTATACCGGGGAGCTGTTTTTT. The V call is TRBV7-9, the J call TRBJ2-2; no clear D. Germline assignment: CDR1 SEHNR and CDR2 FQNEAQ (reference sequence). The CDR3 sequence is 17 residues long. Trimming shortened V by 5 bases and J by 5 bases, and 21 bases separated the two germline ends.

This clone was observed a single time. The chain joins TRBV19 to TRBJ2-7; 8 bases align to TRBD1. The germline gives CDR1 LNHDA, CDR2 SQIVND (reference sequence). J was trimmed by 4 bases and V by 6 bases; bases with no gene match: 8. The CDR3 contains 14 residues. The CDR3 DNA reads TGTGCCAGTAGGCCTCTCGGACAGGGATACGAGCAGTACTTC. Its translation: CASRPLGQGYEQYF.

CDR3 DNA sequence: TGCAGCGCGGCGGAGGGCACGAACACTGAAGCTTTCTTT. Its protein product is CSAAEGTNTEAFF. The chain has TRBV29-1 and TRBJ1-1; D is unclear. Germline assignment: CDR1 SQVTM and CDR2 ANQGSEA. This CDR3 comprises 13 residues. Between the trimmed V and J ends, which lost 7 bases and 1 base, there was a span of 13 bases.

The chain has TRBV29-1 and TRBJ2-3; D is uncertain. The V gene lost 3 bases and the J gene lost 4 bases, with 11 bases spanning the gap. Germline CDR1 SQVTM, CDR2 ANQGSEA. This CDR3 contains 13 residues. DNA of the CDR3: TGCAGCGTTGACAGTGGCGTGGCAGATACGCAGTATTTT. This gives the protein CSVDSGVADTQYF.

The chain links TRBV5-1 to TRBJ1-4, with no clear D. Looked up from germline, CDR1 is SGHRS and CDR2 is YFSETQ. This CDR3 contains 15 residues. The germline V and J ends were trimmed by 0 bases and 8 bases, with 14 bases remaining between them. The chain's CDR3 is CASSLAGNLEEKLFF. The CDR3 DNA is TGCGCCAGCAGCTTGGCGGGCAACTTGGAAGAAAAACTGTTTTTT.

The chain is built from TRBV30 and TRBJ2-7; no clear D. The CDR3 consists of 12 residues. Deletions cut 0 bases from V and 6 bases from J, with 9 bases between. Germline V CDR1 and CDR2: GTSNPN, SVGIG (reference sequence). CDR3 sequence (DNA): TGTGCCTGGAGTGTACGACAATCCGAGCAGTACTTC. This translates into CAWSVRQSEQYF.

The V gene is TRBV19, the J gene TRBJ1-1, with D possibly being TRBD1 (6 bases). V gave up 10 bases and J gave up 3 bases, with 9 bases separating them. The CDR3 covers 11 residues. Per the germline V gene, CDR1 is LNHDA and CDR2 is SQIVND (reference sequence). This CDR3 is CAIKGDTEAFF. Here the CDR3 DNA reads TGTGCCATCAAGGGGGACACTGAAGCTTTCTTT.

This clone has only one observation. The chain joins TRBV7-9 to TRBJ2-3; TRBD2 matches 8 bases. Trimming took 1 base from V and 4 from J; bases not matched to a gene: 1. Germline V gene sequence: CDR1 SEHNR, CDR2 FQNEAQ (reference sequence). This CDR3 comprises 14 residues. CDR3 sequence (DNA): TGTGCCAGCAGCTTAGAGACTAGCGCAGATACGCAGTATTTT. Its translation: CASSLETSADTQYF.

The rearrangement uses TRBV5-1 and TRBJ2-3; 9 bases map to TRBD2. Germline CDR1 reads SGHRS; CDR2 reads YFSETQ. Unmatched junction bases numbered 6, after V lost 4 bases and J lost 6 bases. CDR3 length: 14 amino acids. The CDR3 nucleotides are TGCGCCAGCAGCCCAACTGCGGGGGGGGATACGCAGTATTTT. Its protein is CASSPTAGGDTQYF.